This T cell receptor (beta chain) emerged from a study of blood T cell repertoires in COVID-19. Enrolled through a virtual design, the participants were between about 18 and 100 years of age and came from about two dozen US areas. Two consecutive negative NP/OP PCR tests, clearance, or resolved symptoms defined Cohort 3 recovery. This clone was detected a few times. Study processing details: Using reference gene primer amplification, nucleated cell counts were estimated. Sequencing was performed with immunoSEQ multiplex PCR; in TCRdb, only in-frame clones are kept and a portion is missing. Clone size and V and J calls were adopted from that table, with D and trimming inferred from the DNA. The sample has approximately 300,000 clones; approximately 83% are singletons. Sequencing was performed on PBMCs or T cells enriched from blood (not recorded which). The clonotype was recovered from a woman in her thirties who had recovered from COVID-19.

The CDR3 reads CASRTLGTVDNEQFF. DNA of the CDR3: TGTGCCAGCAGGACCTTGGGGACAGTTGACAATGAGCAGTTCTTC. The V gene is TRBV28, the J gene TRBJ2-1, with TRBD1 identical over 7 bases. Germline V CDR1 and CDR2: MDHEN, SYDVKM. This CDR3 comprises 15 residues. V lost 6 bases to trimming and J lost 5 bases; unmatched junction nucleotides: 10.